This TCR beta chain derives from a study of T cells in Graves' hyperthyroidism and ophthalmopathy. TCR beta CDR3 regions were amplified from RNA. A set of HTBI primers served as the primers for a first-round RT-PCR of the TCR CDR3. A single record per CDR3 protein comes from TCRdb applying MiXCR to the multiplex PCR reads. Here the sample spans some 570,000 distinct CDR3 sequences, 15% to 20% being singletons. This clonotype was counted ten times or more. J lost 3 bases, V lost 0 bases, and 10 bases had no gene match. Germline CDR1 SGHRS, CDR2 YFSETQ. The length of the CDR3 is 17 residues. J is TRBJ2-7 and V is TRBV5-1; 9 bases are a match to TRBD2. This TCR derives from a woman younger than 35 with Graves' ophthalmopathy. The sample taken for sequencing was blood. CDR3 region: CASSLVVLREGRYEQYF. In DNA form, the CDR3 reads TGCGCCAGCAGCTTGGTGGTTCTGCGGGAGGGCCGCTACGAGCAGTACTTC.